These 20 T cell receptor beta chains were all obtained from the same sample, sequenced in a study of OX40 agonist ivuxolimab in advanced cancers. Assay used: immunoSEQ multiplex PCR; TCRdb lists only in-frame clones, some missing. The repertoire holds roughly 64,000 clones, with roughly 80% as singletons. This material consisted of CD4+ or CD8+ T cells sorted from blood, taken in a trial of the OX40 agonist ivuxolimab. These receptors all stem from an adult with an advanced solid tumor such as melanoma, head and neck, liver or kidney cancer.

The chain joins TRBV5-6 to TRBJ2-7; perhaps TRBD1 as D (6 bases). This CDR3 is built from 12 residues. Trimming took 2 bases from V and 4 from J, leaving 7 bases between them. The germline V gene encodes CDR1 SGHDT and CDR2 YYEEEE. DNA of the CDR3: TGTGCCAGCAGCTTCGGACAGTACGAGCAGTACTTC. Its protein product is CASSFGQYEQYF.

The genes are TRBV28 and TRBJ1-2, with D unclear. The V gene's germline CDR1 is MDHEN and CDR2 SYDVKM. Trimming removed 2 bases from V and 8 bases from J, with 18 bases in between. CDR3 size: 15 residues. CDR3 nucleotides: TGTGCCAGCAGTTTAATTGTCGCCGGGCGGGTAGGCTACACCTTC. It codes for CASSLIVAGRVGYTF.

This clone was detected a few times. CDR3 region: CASSAGLVLAGNEQYF. In nucleotides, the CDR3 is TGTGCCAGCAGCGCGGGTTTGGTGCTAGCGGGGAACGAGCAGTACTTC. The chain recombines TRBV5-6 with TRBJ2-7; 9 positions match TRBD2. The germline V gene encodes CDR1 SGHDT and CDR2 YYEEEE. V shed 4 bases and J 5 bases; nucleotides not matched to a gene: 13. The CDR3 is 16 residues long.

The chain uses TRBV19 and TRBJ2-7; 8 nucleotides line up with TRBD2. Germline-derived CDR1 and CDR2 are LNHDA and SQIVND (reference sequence). V lost 3 bases and J lost 4; bases outside the gene matches: 8. This CDR3 has 15 amino acids. The CDR3 spells CASSIASGSLYEQYF. The CDR3 DNA follows: TGTGCCAGTAGTATTGCAAGCGGGAGCCTTTACGAGCAGTACTTC.

The chain uses TRBV5-1 and TRBJ2-3; 10 bases map to TRBD2. Per the germline V gene, CDR1 is SGHRS and CDR2 is YFSETQ. The CDR3 totals 16 residues. V shed 3 bases and J 4 bases; nucleotides not matched to a gene: 8. The CDR3 sequence: CASSSGASGGSDTQYF. In DNA form, the CDR3 reads TGCGCCAGCAGCTCGGGCGCTAGCGGGGGTTCAGATACGCAGTATTTT.

J is TRBJ1-2 and V is TRBV4-1; D remains unclear. V shed 4 bases and J shed 5 bases, with 8 bases lying between them. In germline, CDR1 is MGHRA, CDR2 YSYEKL. This CDR3 region has 12 residues. The CDR3 nucleotides read TGCGCCAGCAGCCGACCTTATTATGGCTACACCTTC. Amino acids: CASSRPYYGYTF.

The V and J genes are TRBV4-1 and TRBJ1-4; the D is unclear. Germline CDR1 and CDR2: MGHRA and YSYEKL. V was trimmed by 2 bases and J by 2 bases, leaving 15 bases between them. This CDR3 region has 17 residues. CDR3: CASSQKADWVTNEKLFF. The CDR3 DNA reads TGCGCCAGCAGCCAAAAGGCTGACTGGGTTACTAATGAAAAACTGTTTTTT.

The V call is TRBV4-3, the J call TRBJ2-3; D uncertain. The CDR3 totals 13 residues. Germline assignment: CDR1 LGHNA and CDR2 YSLEER. The V end was cut by 0 bases, the J end by 7 bases, with 8 bases between. The CDR3 DNA reads TGCGCCAGCAGCCAAGATTGGGCTTATACGCAGTATTTT. Protein product: CASSQDWAYTQYF.

This chain uses TRBV2 with TRBJ2-5; 12 bases agree with TRBD2. V lost 10 bases to trimming and J lost 1 base; unmatched junction nucleotides: 7. Germline V gene data show CDR1 as SNHLY and CDR2 as FYNNEI. The CDR3 covers 15 residues. CDR3: CATSLTSGGQETQYF. The CDR3, as DNA: TGTGCCACCTCTCTGACTAGCGGGGGCCAAGAGACCCAGTACTTC.

This clone was detected only a few times. J is TRBJ2-7 and V is TRBV7-2; 12 bases fit TRBD2. Per germline, CDR1 SGHTA and CDR2 FQGNSA. The length of the CDR3 is 18 residues. The ends lost 5 bases at V and 4 bases at J; junction bases unmatched: 15. CDR3 loop: CASSPRTSGIGPGYEQYF. CDR3 nucleotide sequence: TGTGCCAGCAGCCCCCGGACTAGCGGGATAGGGCCCGGATACGAGCAGTACTTC.

This rearrangement joins TRBV9 to TRBJ2-7; either TRBD1 or TRBD2 may supply D (5 bases each). Per germline, CDR1 SGDLS and CDR2 YYNGEE. This CDR3 spans 13 amino acids. V was shortened by 4 bases and J by 2 bases, with 10 bases between the two germline ends. The CDR3 sequence is CASSTGAPYEQYF. In nucleotides, the CDR3 is TGTGCCAGCAGCACCGGGGCCCCCTACGAGCAGTACTTC.

The J gene is TRBJ1-1, the V gene TRBV6-6; no definite D call. Trimming stripped 2 bases from V and 1 base from J, with 8 bases between. The germline gives CDR1 MNHNY, CDR2 SVGAGI (reference sequence). CDR3 length: 14 residues. The CDR3 reads CASSYEAWNTEAFF. CDR3 coding DNA: TGTGCCAGCAGTTACGAAGCTTGGAACACTGAAGCTTTCTTT.

The chain is built from TRBV10-3 and TRBJ2-1; either TRBD1 or TRBD2 may fit D (6 bases each). CDR3 size: 16 residues. V was shortened by 2 bases and J by 6 bases, with 17 bases between the two germline ends. CDR1 and CDR2 (germline): ENHRY, SYGVKD. The CDR3 DNA is TGTGCCATCAGTGAGCTTCCCTTAGGGGGGCTCAATGAGCAGTTCTTC. Translation: CAISELPLGGLNEQFF.

The rearrangement uses TRBV5-1 and TRBJ1-2, with 8 bases lining up with TRBD1. After removal of 1 base from V and 8 bases from J, the junction contained 19 bases not matched to a gene. The CDR3 loop spans 18 amino acids. Germline-derived CDR1 and CDR2 are SGHRS and YFSETQ. The CDR3 DNA is TGCGCCAGCAGCTTGTCCTTTGGGCAGGGGGCGCGGGCTGGCGGCTACACCTTC. Translation gives CASSLSFGQGARAGGYTF.

The chain uses TRBV4-1 and TRBJ1-4; D perhaps matches TRBD1 (5 bases). V was clipped by 7 bases and J by 6 bases, with 18 bases between them. Germline CDR1 is MGHRA and CDR2 is YSYEKL. The CDR3 covers 15 residues. This chain's CDR3 is CASTRVEATDEKLFF. The CDR3 coding sequence is TGCGCCAGCACCAGGGTGGAGGCTACTGATGAAAAACTGTTTTTT.

This chain connects TRBV4-2 to TRBJ2-5; the D gene is possibly TRBD2 (5 bases). Trimming took off 0 bases at V and 3 bases at J, with 14 bases between the two ends. Germline V gene lookup returns CDR1 LGHNA and CDR2 YNFKEQ. CDR3 length: 16 amino acids. The CDR3 loop reads CASSQDSLASKETQYF. The CDR3 coding sequence is TGTGCCAGCAGCCAAGATTCCCTAGCCAGTAAAGAGACCCAGTACTTC.

This clone was counted a few times. The V and J genes are TRBV13 and TRBJ2-5; 7 nucleotides agree with TRBD2. Trimming took 5 bases from V and 2 from J; bases not matched to a gene: 11. Germline CDR1 reads PRHDT; CDR2 reads FYEKMQ (reference sequence). The length of the CDR3 is 16 residues. CDR3 bases: TGTGCCAGCAGCCATGCTCTGGTTAGCGGGCAAGAGACCCAGTACTTC. Translation: CASSHALVSGQETQYF.

The chain carries TRBV5-1 and TRBJ1-2; no firm D call. This CDR3 contains 14 residues. The V end lost 4 bases, the J end lost 0 bases, and 10 bases lay between the germline ends. Looked up from germline, CDR1 is SGHRS and CDR2 is YFSETQ. In DNA form, the CDR3 reads TGCGCCAGCAGCCCGACACCTCCTAACTATGGCTACACCTTC. It translates to CASSPTPPNYGYTF.

V is TRBV9 and J is TRBJ2-3, with D possibly matching TRBD1 (5 bases). Germline CDR1 and CDR2: SGDLS and YYNGEE. The CDR3 is 14 amino acids. The V and J ends lost 3 bases and 9 bases respectively, with 17 bases between them. Here the CDR3 reads CASSATVLPGTQYF. CDR3 sequence (DNA): TGTGCCAGCAGCGCGACCGTGCTCCCAGGGACGCAGTATTTT.

This clone was counted a few times. The V call is TRBV2, the J call TRBJ1-4; D unresolved. Germline V CDR1 and CDR2: SNHLY, FYNNEI. V shed 5 bases and J shed 8 bases, with 12 bases lying between them. The CDR3 extends over 13 amino acids. This CDR3 is CASSLEGGEKLFF. The CDR3 DNA follows: TGTGCCAGCAGTTTGGAAGGAGGGGAAAAACTGTTTTTT.